Given below is one TCR beta chain in context. This sample was taken from a study of blood T cell repertoires in COVID-19. Per the study methods: Counts of nucleated cells, estimated from reference gene primer amplification, were obtained. The repertoire was sequenced with immunoSEQ multiplex PCR; TCRdb's copy has only in-frame clones and lacks some. V and J calls and clone size are copied from that table; D and trimming were computed from the DNA. The sample lists 20,000 to 30,000 clones; 92% were seen once. The receptor was derived from a human donor in a cohort sampled during active COVID-19. Sequencing was done on a sample of peripheral blood.

This chain's CDR3 is CASTRQGLELRSYEQYF. DNA of the CDR3: TGTGCCAGCACGCGGCAGGGCCTAGAGTTGAGGTCCTACGAGCAGTACTTC. V and J are TRBV24-1 and TRBJ2-7, with TRBD1 as a possible D gene (5 bases). Germline V lookup: CDR1 KGHDR, CDR2 SFDVKD. The ends were cut back, 11 bases at V and 1 base at J, with 26 bases in the middle. This CDR3 is 17 amino acids long.